Included here is one T cell receptor (beta chain) sequence, with context. Which antigen it targets is not known. There are no base qualities to consult, and no much larger clone falls within one base. The CDR3 runs 16 residues from the cysteine to the phenylalanine. CDR3 DNA is the only sequence kept; it has 48 bases, read in frame from the first base. CDR1 and CDR2, looked up from the germline V gene (reference sequence), are LNHNV and YYDKDF. V and J are truncated by 0 bases and 9 bases respectively, leaving an intervening sequence of 15 bases. Using the deep immunoSEQ assay, multiplex PCR amplified TCR CDR3 regions from genomic DNA. Extracted genomic DNA from each cell subset was spread evenly across all wells of several immunoSEQ 96-well plates, with each plate serving as a replicate. For sorted subsets, roughly 190 ng of genomic DNA, equivalent to 25,000 to 35,000 T cell genomes, went into each replicate PCR. Purified libraries were quantified with a Qubit 3.0 fluorometer, sized on a Bioanalyzer 2100, and re-quantified with the KAPA Library Quantification kit. A separate single-read 150-cycle Illumina NextSeq 550 flow cell was used to sequence each immunoSEQ 96-well plate. The study's processing was this. The immunoSEQ output contained only junctional sequences without quality scores, so filtering could not match that applied to full-length reads. To assign V/J genes and CDR3, sequences were annotated using PyIR, a Python wrapper for IgBLAST v1.9, with IMGT germline references. Reads were removed for weak V/J assignments (E-value above 1e-6), missing CDR3, stop codons, out-of-frame junctions, or ambiguous translated residues. V3J clonotypes were defined by identical inferred V gene, J gene, and CDR3 amino acid sequence. The percentage overlap between two repertoires was calculated by dividing the number of shared unique clonotypes by the size of the smaller repertoire. Richness of each repertoire was evaluated using RTK rarefaction, the Chao1 estimator, and Recon v2.1 estimates of unobserved clonotypes. Generation probabilities were computed with OLGA for all TCRbeta clonotypes obtained by the gDNA method from several donors. Imported from immuneACCESS, the table was reduced by TCRdb to in-frame sequences with V and J called. These copies leave out some clones; in studies compared against another copy, an unresolved V gene accounts for under half, and the cause of the remainder is not known. V and J calls and clone size come straight from that table; D and trimming were deduced from the DNA. This sample lists a few hundred thousand clones; less than 75% were detected once. The ten top clones hold about 10% of the sample.

These data are taken from a study of shared clonotypes between healthy human individuals (dated by TCRdb to the early 2020s). Regarding the study in general: A couple of women and a few men aged 18 to 49 years were included in the cohort. For each donor, CD4 naive and CD4 memory were each given three plates, CD8 naive was given two plates, and CD8 memory was given one plate. Different laboratories and diverse techniques were used to prepare libraries and sequence TCR repertoires, to increase sequencing depth and limit assay-specific biases. Leukapheresis yielded between about 0.85 and 9.5 billion PBMCs per donor. Blood TCR repertoires of roughly five healthy adults were deeply sequenced to estimate repertoire size and the extent of clonotype sharing between individuals.

The donors were healthy, HIV-negative adults who had no recently reported acute infections or vaccinations. Only Caucasian adults living in Nashville, Tennessee, USA were represented among the donors. CD4+ T cells were enriched by magnetic negative selection, after which naive cells were positively selected on CD45RA and the negative fraction was taken as the memory subset. After blood collection by leukapheresis, PBMCs were isolated using Ficoll-Histopaque density gradient centrifugation and then cryopreserved in the vapor phase of liquid nitrogen. Analytical flow cytometry was used to check the purity and quantity of each magnetically sorted T cell population. From each sorted fraction, genomic DNA was isolated and quantified by UV absorbance on a Nanodrop 2000c. On the study overall, not on this receptor specifically: Compared with non-shared clonotypes, the clonotypes found in all four sorted-subset donors had higher generation probabilities. Naive subsets generally had larger estimated clonotype richness than memory subsets. Based on pairwise subsampling, the degree of clonotype sharing among donors was expected to be affected by sequencing depth. Rarefaction of sorted-subset datasets indicated incomplete sequencing despite the large sequencing depth. Sampling was restricted to blood, and TCR repertoires in tissues likely differ from the TCR repertoires found in blood. The small number of donors limited the genetic and exposure-history diversity represented. About 5% of naive CD4, 3.5% of naive CD8, 2.3% of memory CD4, and approximately 0.39% of memory CD8 clonotypes were shared across several donors.

Sequences were obtained from memory CD4+ T cells sorted from blood. Per the publication, the cell subset or site label means: CD45RA-negative fraction. The sequence joins TRBV15 to TRBJ1-6; the D segment could be TRBD1, given 5 matching bases. This receptor was identified in a man aged 25 to 40 in good health. The CDR3 region reads CATSRDRGGRFSPLHF. The base sequence is TGTGCCACCAGCAGAGATCGGGGCGGCCGATTTTCACCCCTCCACTTT.